What follows is one TCR beta chain and its context. Antigen unknown. The sample belongs to a study of shared clonotypes between healthy human individuals. Study overall: In total, the donors were a couple of women and a few men aged 18 to 49. Notes on the study in general: Donor scarcity curtailed the genetic and exposure-history diversity represented herein.

In the authors' methods: Without quality scores, immunoSEQ junctional reads could not be filtered like full-length reads. Generated by immunoSEQ multiplex PCR, the TCRdb table keeps only in-frame clones and is missing some. V and J calls and clone size are those listed in that table; D and trimming were worked out from the DNA. This table has around 530,000 clones, roughly 79% appearing once. The CDR3 consists of 15 residues. J gave up 3 bases and V 4 bases, and 6 bases lay outside the gene matches. Germline CDR1 and CDR2: MDHEN and SYDVKM. This receptor was identified in a woman aged 40 to 50 in good health. Some clones in this sample may be carry-over from other donors' samples. This chain uses TRBV28 with TRBJ1-5; 7 bases align to TRBD1. Sequencing was done on a sample of PBMCs. In nucleotides, the CDR3 is TGTGCCAGCAGTTCTCCGGGACAGAACAATCAGCCCCAGCATTTT. Translating it yields CASSSPGQNNQPQHF.